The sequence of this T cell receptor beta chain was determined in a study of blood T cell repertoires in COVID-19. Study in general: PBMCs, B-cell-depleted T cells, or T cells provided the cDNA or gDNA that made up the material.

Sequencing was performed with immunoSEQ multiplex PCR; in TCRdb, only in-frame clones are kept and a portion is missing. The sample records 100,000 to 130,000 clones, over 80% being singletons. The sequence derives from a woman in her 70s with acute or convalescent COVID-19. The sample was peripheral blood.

The CDR3 nucleotides read TGTGCCAGCAGTTCAACTCAGGGTGGCTACACCTTC. Its protein product is CASSSTQGGYTF. This chain uses TRBV27 with TRBJ1-2; TRBD1 might be the D (5 bases). This CDR3 region has 12 residues. Germline V gene lookup returns CDR1 MNHEY and CDR2 SMNVEV (reference sequence). V was clipped by 4 bases and J by 7 bases, with 10 bases between them.